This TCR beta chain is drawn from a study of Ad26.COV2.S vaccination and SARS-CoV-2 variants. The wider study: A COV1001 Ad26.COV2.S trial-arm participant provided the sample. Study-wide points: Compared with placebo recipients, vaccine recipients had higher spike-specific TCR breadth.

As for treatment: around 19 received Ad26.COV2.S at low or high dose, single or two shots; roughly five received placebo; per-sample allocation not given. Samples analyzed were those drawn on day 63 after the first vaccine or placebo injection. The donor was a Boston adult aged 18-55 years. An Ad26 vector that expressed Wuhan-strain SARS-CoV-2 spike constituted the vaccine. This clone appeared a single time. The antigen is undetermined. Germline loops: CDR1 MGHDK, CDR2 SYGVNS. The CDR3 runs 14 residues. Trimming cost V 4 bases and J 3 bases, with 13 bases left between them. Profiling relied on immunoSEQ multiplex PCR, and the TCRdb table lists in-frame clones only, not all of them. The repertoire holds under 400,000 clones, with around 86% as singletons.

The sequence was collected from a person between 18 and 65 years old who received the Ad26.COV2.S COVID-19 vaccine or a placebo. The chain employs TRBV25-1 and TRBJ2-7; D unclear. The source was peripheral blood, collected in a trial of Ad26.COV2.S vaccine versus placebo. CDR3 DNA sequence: TGTGCCAGCAGTGTACTCTACGACGACTACGAGCAGTACTTC. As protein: CASSVLYDDYEQYF.